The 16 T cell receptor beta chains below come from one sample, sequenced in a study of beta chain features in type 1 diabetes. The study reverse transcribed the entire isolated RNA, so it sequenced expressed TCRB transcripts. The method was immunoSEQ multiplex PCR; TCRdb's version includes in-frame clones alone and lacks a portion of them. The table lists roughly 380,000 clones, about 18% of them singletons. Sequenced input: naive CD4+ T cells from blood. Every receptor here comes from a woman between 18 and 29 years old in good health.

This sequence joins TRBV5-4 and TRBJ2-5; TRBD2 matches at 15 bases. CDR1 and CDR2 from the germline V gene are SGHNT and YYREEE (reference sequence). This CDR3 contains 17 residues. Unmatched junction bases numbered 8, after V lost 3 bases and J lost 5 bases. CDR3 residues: CASSSPGLAGGHETQYF. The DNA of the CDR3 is TGTGCCAGCAGCTCCCCCGGACTAGCGGGAGGGCACGAGACCCAGTACTTC.

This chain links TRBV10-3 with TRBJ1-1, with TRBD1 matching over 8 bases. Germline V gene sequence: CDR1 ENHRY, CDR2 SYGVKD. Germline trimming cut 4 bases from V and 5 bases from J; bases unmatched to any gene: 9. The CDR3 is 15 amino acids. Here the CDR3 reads CAISGGDRGRTEAFF. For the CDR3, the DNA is TGTGCCATCAGTGGGGGAGACAGGGGTAGGACTGAAGCTTTCTTT.

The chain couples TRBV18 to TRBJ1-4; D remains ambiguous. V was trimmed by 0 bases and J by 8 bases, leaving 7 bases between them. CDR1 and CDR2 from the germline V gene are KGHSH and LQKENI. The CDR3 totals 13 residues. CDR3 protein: CASSPPLGEKLFF. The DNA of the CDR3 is TGTGCCAGCTCACCACCCCTAGGCGAAAAACTGTTTTTT.

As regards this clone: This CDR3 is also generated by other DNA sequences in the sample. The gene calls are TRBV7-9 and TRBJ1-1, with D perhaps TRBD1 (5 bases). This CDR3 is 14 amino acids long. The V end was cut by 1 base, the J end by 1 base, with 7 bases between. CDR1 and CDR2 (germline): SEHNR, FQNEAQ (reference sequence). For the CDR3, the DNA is TGTGCCAGCAGCTTAGGGCAGGGGAACACTGAAGCTTTCTTT. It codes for CASSLGQGNTEAFF.

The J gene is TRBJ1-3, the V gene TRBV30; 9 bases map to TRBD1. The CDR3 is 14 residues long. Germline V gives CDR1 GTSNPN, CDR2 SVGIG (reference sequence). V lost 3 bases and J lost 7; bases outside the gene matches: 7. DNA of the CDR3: TGTGCCTGGAGCGGGACAGGGTCCAGTAACACCATATATTTT. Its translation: CAWSGTGSSNTIYF.

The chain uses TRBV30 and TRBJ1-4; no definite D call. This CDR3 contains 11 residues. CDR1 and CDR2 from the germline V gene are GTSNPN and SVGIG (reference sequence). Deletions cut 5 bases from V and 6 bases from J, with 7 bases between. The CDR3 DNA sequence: TGTGCCTGGGGGCGCCATGAAAAACTGTTTTTT. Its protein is CAWGRHEKLFF.

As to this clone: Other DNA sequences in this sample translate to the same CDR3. CDR3 amino acids: CASSVGTGNEKLFF. DNA for the CDR3: TGTGCCAGCAGCGTTGGGACAGGGAACGAAAAACTGTTTTTT. V and J are TRBV9 and TRBJ1-4, with 9 nucleotides matching TRBD1. The germline V gene encodes CDR1 SGDLS and CDR2 YYNGEE. This CDR3 comprises 14 residues. V lost 2 bases to trimming and J lost 8 bases; unmatched junction nucleotides: 4.

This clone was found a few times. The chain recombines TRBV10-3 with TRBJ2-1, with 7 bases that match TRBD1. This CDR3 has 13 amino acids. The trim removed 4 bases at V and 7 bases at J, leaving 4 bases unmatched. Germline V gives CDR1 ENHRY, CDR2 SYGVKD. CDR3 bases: TGTGCCATCAGTGCGGCAGGGGGAAATGAGCAGTTCTTC. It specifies CAISAAGGNEQFF.

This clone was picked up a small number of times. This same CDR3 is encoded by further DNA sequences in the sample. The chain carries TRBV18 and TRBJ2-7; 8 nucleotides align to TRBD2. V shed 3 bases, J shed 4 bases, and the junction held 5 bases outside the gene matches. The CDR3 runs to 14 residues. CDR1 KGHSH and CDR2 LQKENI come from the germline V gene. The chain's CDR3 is CASSPREGLYEQYF. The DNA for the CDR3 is TGTGCCAGCTCACCCCGGGAGGGGCTATACGAGCAGTACTTC.

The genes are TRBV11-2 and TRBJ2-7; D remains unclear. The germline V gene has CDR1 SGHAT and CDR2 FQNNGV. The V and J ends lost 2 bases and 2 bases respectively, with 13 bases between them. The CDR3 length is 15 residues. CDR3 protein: CASSLRPGLAYEQYF. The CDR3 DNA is TGTGCCAGCAGCTTACGCCCTGGGCTTGCCTACGAGCAGTACTTC.

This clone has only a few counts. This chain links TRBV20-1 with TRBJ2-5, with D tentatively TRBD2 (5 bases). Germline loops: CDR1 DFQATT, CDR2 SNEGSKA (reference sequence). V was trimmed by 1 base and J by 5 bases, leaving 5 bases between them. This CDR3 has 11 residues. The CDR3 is CSARGRETQYF. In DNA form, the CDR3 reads TGCAGTGCTAGAGGGAGGGAGACCCAGTACTTC.

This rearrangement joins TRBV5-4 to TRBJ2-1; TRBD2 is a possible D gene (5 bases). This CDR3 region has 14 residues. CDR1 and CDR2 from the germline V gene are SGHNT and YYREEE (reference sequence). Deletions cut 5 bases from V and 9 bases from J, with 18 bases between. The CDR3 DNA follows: TGTGCCAGCAGGACCGCGGGTAAAGCGTCTGAGCAGTTCTTC. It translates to CASRTAGKASEQFF.

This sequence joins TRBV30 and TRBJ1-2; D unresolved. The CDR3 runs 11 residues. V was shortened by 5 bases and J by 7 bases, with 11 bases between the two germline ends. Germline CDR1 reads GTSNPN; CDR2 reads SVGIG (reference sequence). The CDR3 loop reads CAWVRETGYTF. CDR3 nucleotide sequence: TGTGCCTGGGTCCGGGAGACTGGCTACACCTTC. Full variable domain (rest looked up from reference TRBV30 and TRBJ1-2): SQTIHQWPATLVQPVGSPLSLECTVEGTSNPNLYWYRQAAGRGLQLLFYSVGIGQISSEVPQNLSASRPQDRQFILSSKKLLLSDSGFYLCAWVRETGYTFGSGTRLTVV.

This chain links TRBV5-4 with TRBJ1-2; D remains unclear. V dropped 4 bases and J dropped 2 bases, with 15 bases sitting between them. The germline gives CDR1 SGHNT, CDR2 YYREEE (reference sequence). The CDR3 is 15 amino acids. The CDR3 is CASSRLDRSNYGYTF. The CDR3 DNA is TGTGCCAGCAGCAGACTAGATCGGTCGAACTATGGCTACACCTTC.

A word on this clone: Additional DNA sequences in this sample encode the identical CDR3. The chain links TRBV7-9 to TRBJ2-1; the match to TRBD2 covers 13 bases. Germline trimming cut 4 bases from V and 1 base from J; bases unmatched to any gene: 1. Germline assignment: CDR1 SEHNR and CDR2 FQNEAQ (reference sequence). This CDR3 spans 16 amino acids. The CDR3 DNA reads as TGTGCCAGCAGCTCGGGACTAGCGGGGTCCTACAATGAGCAGTTCTTC. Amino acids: CASSSGLAGSYNEQFF.

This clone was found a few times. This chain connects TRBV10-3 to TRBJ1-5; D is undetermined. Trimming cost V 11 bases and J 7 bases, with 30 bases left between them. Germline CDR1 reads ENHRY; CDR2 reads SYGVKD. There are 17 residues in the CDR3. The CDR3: CAPSEDVGLCVYQPQHF. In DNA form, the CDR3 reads TGTGCCCCTTCTGAGGACGTCGGACTCTGCGTTTACCAGCCCCAGCATTTT.